This T cell receptor (beta chain) was sequenced for a study of cytomegalovirus exposure and HLA in healthy donors. Across the study: Of several hundred genotyped donors, roughly 86% clustered with self-reported Caucasian donors.

Study-level results: TCR beta sequences numbering around 15,000 were associated with HLA alleles at 0.05 false discovery rate in a later analysis. Serostatus for CMV was the only available immune exposure information. A few chains linked to CMV were shown in vitro to be specific for CMV antigens.

Per germline, CDR1 KGHSH and CDR2 LQKENI. This CDR3 is 15 amino acids long. V was cut by 1 base and J by 2 bases, with 6 bases left in between. Concerning this clone: Its specificity is unknown.

PCR was performed using 60 Vbeta and 13 Jbeta primers. Libraries were prepared by immunoSEQ multiplex PCR; TCRdb keeps only in-frame clonotypes and omits some of them. This sample yields about 190,000 clones, of which over 70% are seen a single time; about 3% belongs to the top ten. Sequencing was performed on PBMCs. The TCR sequence derives from a woman under 40 in good health and CMV-seropositive. The chain combines TRBV18 with TRBJ2-6, with a tentative D call TRBD1 (6 bases). CDR3 coding DNA: TGTGCCAGCTCACCACAGGGGGCTGGGGCCAACGTCCTGACTTTC. Translated: CASSPQGAGANVLTF.